Below, 7 T cell receptor beta chains from the same sample are listed, as sequenced in a study of cytomegalovirus exposure and HLA in healthy donors. Sequencing was performed with immunoSEQ multiplex PCR; in TCRdb, only in-frame clones are kept and a portion is missing. The data contain about 250,000 clones, about 90% of them seen just once; the ten biggest clones take up 12%. Specimen: PBMCs. The receptors were sampled from a man younger than 35 in good health and CMV-seropositive.

This rearrangement joins TRBV6-1 to TRBJ1-2, with D possibly TRBD1 on 6 matching bases. Germline CDR1 MNHNS, CDR2 SASEGT. The length of the CDR3 is 14 residues. The ends were cut back, 7 bases at V and 4 bases at J, with 16 bases in the middle. CDR3 protein: CASTNRDTPYGYTF. The CDR3 DNA sequence: TGTGCCAGCACGAACCGGGACACCCCCTATGGCTACACCTTC.

This clone was found once. This chain links TRBV29-1 with TRBJ2-2, with TRBD2 identical over 7 bases. Germline CDR1 reads SQVTM; CDR2 reads ANQGSEA. The CDR3 loop spans 15 amino acids. V lost 5 bases and J lost 4; bases outside the gene matches: 10. The CDR3 here is CSVSSGSETTGELFF. In DNA, the CDR3 is TGCAGCGTTAGTAGCGGGTCGGAAACCACCGGGGAGCTGTTTTTT.

V is TRBV2 and J is TRBJ1-1; 10 positions match TRBD1. Germline CDR1 reads SNHLY; CDR2 reads FYNNEI. This CDR3 contains 14 residues. Trimming at V came to 6 bases and at J to 3 bases, leaving 4 bases not matched to a gene. The CDR3 region has the DNA TGTGCCAGCAGGGGACAGGGGTTGTACACTGAAGCTTTCTTT. Its protein is CASRGQGLYTEAFF.

The table lists this clone with a count of one. The chain is built from TRBV6-6 and TRBJ2-7; D not resolved. CDR3 length: 14 amino acids. The V end was cut by 0 bases, the J end by 1 base, with 7 bases between. Germline values: CDR1 MNHNY, CDR2 SVGAGI (reference sequence). The CDR3 sequence: CASSYSYPSYEQYF. Written as DNA, the CDR3 is TGTGCCAGCAGTTACTCTTACCCTTCCTACGAGCAGTACTTC.

As for this clone: Other DNA sequences in this specimen translate into the identical CDR3. The rearrangement joins TRBV5-1 to TRBJ1-1; D gene uncertain. CDR3 length: 13 residues. The V end was cut by 4 bases, the J end by 4 bases, with 11 bases between. Germline-derived CDR1 and CDR2 are SGHRS and YFSETQ. The CDR3 DNA follows: TGCGCCAGCAGCCTAGAGGTGGGCACTGAAGCTTTCTTT. This gives the protein CASSLEVGTEAFF.

This clone was counted a few times. V usage is TRBV30 and J usage is TRBJ1-1; D gene ambiguous. Trimming shortened V by 0 bases and J by 0 bases, and 5 bases separated the two germline ends. This CDR3 comprises 13 residues. Looked up from germline, CDR1 is GTSNPN and CDR2 is SVGIG (reference sequence). CDR3 in amino acids: CAWSVQVNTEAFF. Written as DNA, the CDR3 is TGTGCCTGGAGTGTACAAGTGAACACTGAAGCTTTCTTT.

The J gene is TRBJ2-1, the V gene TRBV18, with TRBD2 matching over 9 bases. Per the germline V gene, CDR1 is KGHSH and CDR2 is LQKENI. The CDR3 runs 17 residues. Trimming at V came to 0 bases and at J to 0 bases, leaving 3 bases not matched to a gene. CDR3 nucleotide sequence: TGTGCCAGCTCACCACCGGGTAGCGGGAGCTCCTACAATGAGCAGTTCTTC. Protein: CASSPPGSGSSYNEQFF.